This T cell receptor beta chain was identified in a study of blood T cells in healthy people across ages. Study conclusions and caveats: Long-lived donors had more naive CD4+ cells and higher diversity than aged donors. Naive and antigen-experienced cells could not be conclusively compared, given unsorted PBMCs.

This clonotype showed up just a few times. Its cognate antigen is unknown. Primers used in a second PCR of roughly 6 to 11 cycles were a sample-barcoded 5' primer and a J-beta primer mix. Template switching added a 12-random-nucleotide identifier to every cDNA molecule. Individual samples furnished no less than 3 million CDR3-containing paired-end reads apiece. TCRdb re-derived calls from the 5' RACE reads in MiXCR, one entry per CDR3 protein. The table records about 750,000 distinct CDR3 sequences, 53% of them present only once. The ends lost 3 bases at V and 14 bases at J; junction bases unmatched: 14. Germline V CDR1 and CDR2: DFQATT, SNEGSKA (reference sequence). The CDR3 covers 13 residues.

The TCR comes from a man older than 75 in good health. This chain connects TRBV20-1 to TRBJ2-3, with 7 bases fitting TRBD1. Sequenced material: blood. CDR3 residues: CSARGTEHRYAYF. The CDR3 DNA reads as TGCAGTGCTAGGGGGACAGAGCACAGATACGCGTATTTT.